Below are 2 T cell receptor beta chains sequenced from a single sample in a study of human T cells and chemical hapten exposure. Time point defined: patch test 2, 6 weeks after DPC sensitization. Treatment meaning: therapeutic diphenylcyclopropenone sensitization with weekly scalp DPC. MiXCR, applied by TCRdb to the RACE reads, yields one record per CDR3 protein. The sample yields more than 70,000 distinct CDR3 sequences, 9.5% to 13% seen once. This specimen was whole blood, taken in connection with sensitization to the hapten diphenylcyclopropenone (DPC). The receptor set was obtained from a man between 18 and 35 years old with alopecia areata. Some clones in this sample may be carry-over from other donors' samples.

The gene calls are TRBV5-1 and TRBJ1-4; a weak D match, TRBD1 (5 bases). CDR1 SGHRS and CDR2 YFSETQ come from the germline V gene. The CDR3 is 15 residues long. Trimming left V 3 bases short and J 0 bases short, with 9 bases between. CDR3 amino acids: CASSSGHPTNEKLFF. CDR3 nucleotides: TGCGCCAGCAGCTCCGGACACCCAACTAATGAAAAACTGTTTTTT.

This clonotype was observed many times. This sequence joins TRBV7-2 and TRBJ2-1; D is uncertain. CDR3 length equals 13 residues. Germline V CDR1 and CDR2: SGHTA, FQGNSA. The V and J ends lost 1 base and 6 bases respectively, with 7 bases between them. Here the CDR3 DNA reads TGTGCCAGCAGCTTAGAGATTCGCAATGAGCAGTTCTTC. Translated: CASSLEIRNEQFF.